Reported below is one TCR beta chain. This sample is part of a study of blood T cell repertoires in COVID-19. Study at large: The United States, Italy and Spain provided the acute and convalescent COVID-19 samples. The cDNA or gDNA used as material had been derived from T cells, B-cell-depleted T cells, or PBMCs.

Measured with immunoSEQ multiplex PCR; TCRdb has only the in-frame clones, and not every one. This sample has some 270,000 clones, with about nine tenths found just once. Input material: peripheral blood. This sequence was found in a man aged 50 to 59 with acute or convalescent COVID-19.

Written as DNA, the CDR3 is TGTGCCAGTAGTGCGGGACTAGTTGGCTACGAGCAGTACTTC. Encoded protein: CASSAGLVGYEQYF. The chain uses TRBV19 and TRBJ2-7; TRBD2 matches 8 bases. V gave up 5 bases and J gave up 3 bases; unmatched junction bases: 6. In germline, CDR1 is LNHDA, CDR2 SQIVND (reference sequence). The CDR3 runs 14 residues.